This T cell receptor beta chain derives from a study of blood T cell repertoires in COVID-19. At the level of the study: Researchers got acute and convalescent COVID-19 samples from the United States, Italy and Spain. PBMCs, B-cell-depleted T cells, or T cells provided the cDNA or gDNA that made up the material.

As originally analysed: Amplification from reference gene primers served as the basis for estimated nucleated cell counts. Generated by immunoSEQ multiplex PCR, the TCRdb table keeps only in-frame clones and is missing some. Clone size and the V and J calls come from that table; the DNA yielded D and trimming. The sample holds 130,000 to 150,000 clones, around 89% seen once. CDR3 length equals 15 residues. V was cut by 6 bases and J by 6 bases, with 20 bases left in between. CDR1 is MGHRA and CDR2 is YSYEKL in the germline V gene. Enrolled during active infection, Seattle patients were then followed longitudinally.

The clonotype was recovered from a man younger than 35 with COVID-19, enrolled during active disease. The chain carries TRBV4-1 and TRBJ1-2; D not certain. Sequenced: peripheral blood. The CDR3 region has the DNA TGCGCCAGCAGACACGCGCCCGTACTCGGGGATGGCTACACCTTC. Its protein product is CASRHAPVLGDGYTF.